One sample yielded the 13 T cell receptor beta chains listed below, sequenced in a study of human T cells and chemical hapten exposure. TCRdb reprocessed the RACE reads via MiXCR and lists one record per CDR3 protein. Of about 380,000 distinct CDR3 sequences listed, around 4.8% were seen once; the top ten hold around 2.3%. Stated time point: patch test 1, 2 weeks after DPC sensitization. Sample treatment: therapeutic diphenylcyclopropenone sensitization with weekly scalp DPC. Sequencing was performed on whole blood, taken in connection with sensitization to the hapten diphenylcyclopropenone (DPC). These receptors all come from a woman between 45 and 65 years old with alopecia areata. Some clones in this sample may be carry-over from other donors' samples.

This clonotype came up many times. The genes are TRBV5-1 and TRBJ2-2, with 9 bases matching TRBD2. This CDR3 spans 17 amino acids. The V segment lost 4 bases and the J segment 0 bases; nucleotides outside the gene matches: 7. The germline V gene has CDR1 SGHRS and CDR2 YFSETQ. The CDR3 reads CASSPIAGATNTGELFF. CDR3 sequence (DNA): TGCGCCAGCAGCCCGATAGCGGGGGCGACGAACACCGGGGAGCTGTTTTTT.

Ten or more counts support this clonotype. The rearrangement links TRBV29-1 to TRBJ2-5; the match to TRBD1 covers 7 bases. The germline V gene has CDR1 SQVTM and CDR2 ANQGSEA. The junction had 12 bases not matched to a gene; V was cut back by 3 bases and J by 5 bases. The CDR3 loop spans 15 amino acids. The CDR3 loop is CSVDGRQGAEETQYF. DNA of the CDR3: TGCAGCGTTGATGGCAGACAGGGCGCGGAGGAGACCCAGTACTTC.

This clonotype came up many times. This rearrangement joins TRBV2 to TRBJ2-3; the D gene is possibly TRBD2 (5 bases). This CDR3 comprises 14 residues. Trimming pared 4 bases from V and 0 bases from J, leaving 8 bases between. CDR1 and CDR2 from the germline V gene are SNHLY and FYNNEI. The CDR3 loop is CASSAERSTDTQYF. The DNA of the CDR3 is TGTGCCAGCAGTGCGGAGCGGAGCACAGATACGCAGTATTTT. Filled out from reference TRBV2 and TRBJ2-3, the complete variable domain reads EPEVTQTPSHQVTQMGQEVILRCVPISNHLYFYWYRQILGQKVEFLVSFYNNEISEKSEIFDDQFSVERPDGSNFTLKIRSTKLEDSAMYFCASSAERSTDTQYFGPGTRLTVL.

This clonotype has a count of ten or more. This sequence joins TRBV7-2 and TRBJ1-6; 7 bases match TRBD1. The CDR3 covers 18 residues. Per the germline V gene, CDR1 is SGHTA and CDR2 is FQGNSA. The ends lost 2 bases at V and 3 bases at J; junction bases unmatched: 10. The CDR3 bases are TGTGCCAGCAGCTTAAAAGGCCGGGACAGCCTCTATAATTCACCCCTCCACTTT. Translated: CASSLKGRDSLYNSPLHF.

With regard to this clonotype: In this CDR3 the conserved last residue, phenylalanine or tryptophan, is missing, so a read error is likely. The DNA is left out, because the CDR3 cannot be placed on it with certainty; the CDR3 is given as TCRdb lists it. This chain joins TRBV11-2 and TRBJ2-1; the table assigns TRBD2, which was not confirmed against the DNA. Germline CDR1 is SGHAT and CDR2 is FQNNGV. The CDR3 is 13 residues long, counting both termini. CDR3 region: CASSLEFGTSPLS.

This clonotype has at least ten counts. The rearrangement links TRBV5-1 to TRBJ1-2; D may be TRBD1 (6 bases). Per the germline V gene, CDR1 is SGHRS and CDR2 is YFSETQ. CDR3 size: 15 residues. The V gene lost 0 bases and the J gene lost 5 bases, with 14 bases spanning the gap. The CDR3 DNA follows: TGCGCCAGCAGCTTGGTGGGCAGGGGAGAGTATGGCTACACCTTC. Residues: CASSLVGRGEYGYTF.

In the case of this clonotype: A much larger clonotype is one base distant, so this may be a read error. CDR3 in DNA: TGTGCCAGCAGCGTAATGGGTTCACCCCGCCACTTT. Residues: CASSVMGSPRHF. This chain uses TRBV7-2 with TRBJ1-6, with D hard to call. Per the germline V gene, CDR1 is SGHTA and CDR2 is FQGNSA. CDR3 length: 12 residues.

This clonotype was counted at least ten times. This sequence joins TRBV6-5 and TRBJ1-6; D unclear. V was shortened by 6 bases and J by 10 bases, with 22 bases between the two germline ends. Germline V gives CDR1 MNHEY, CDR2 SVGAGI. This CDR3 has 16 amino acids. DNA of the CDR3: TGTGCCAGCAGCCCTCCTTCGGGCGGGGTACGGTCACCCCTCCACTTT. As protein: CASSPPSGGVRSPLHF.

This clonotype was recorded at least ten times. V usage is TRBV20-1 and J usage is TRBJ2-7, with D possibly matching TRBD2 (5 bases). Germline assignment: CDR1 DFQATT and CDR2 SNEGSKA (reference sequence). Trimming took off 0 bases at V and 3 bases at J, with 9 bases between the two ends. The CDR3 spans 13 residues. The CDR3 reads CSAREAVVYEQYF. The CDR3 region has the DNA TGCAGTGCTAGAGAAGCGGTGGTCTACGAGCAGTACTTC.

This clonotype was picked up a small number of times. This chain connects TRBV5-1 to TRBJ2-7, with TRBD2 matching 9 bases. Unmatched junction bases numbered 13, after V lost 4 bases and J lost 2 bases. Germline assignment: CDR1 SGHRS and CDR2 YFSETQ. CDR3 length: 17 residues. The CDR3 is CASSPPSAGGLTYEQYF. The CDR3 DNA reads as TGCGCCAGCAGCCCTCCCTCAGCGGGGGGTCTCACCTACGAGCAGTACTTC.

The sample holds many counts of this clonotype. The V and J genes are TRBV11-2 and TRBJ1-2; D is uncertain. V lost 5 bases, J lost 5 bases, and 12 bases lay in between. The CDR3 extends over 13 amino acids. The germline gives CDR1 SGHAT, CDR2 FQNNGV. CDR3 sequence reads: CASSPSGPYGYTF. CDR3 in DNA: TGTGCCAGCAGCCCGAGCGGGCCTTATGGCTACACCTTC. The whole variable domain, filled in from reference TRBV11-2 and TRBJ1-2, reads EAGVAQSPRYKIIEKRQSVAFWCNPISGHATLYWYQQILGQGPKLLIQFQNNGVVDDSQLPKDRFSAERLKGVDSTLKIQPAKLEDSAVYLCASSPSGPYGYTFGSGTRLTVV.

This clonotype showed up many times. The chain carries TRBV6-2 or TRBV6-3 and TRBJ2-5, with 9 bases that match TRBD1. With 7 bases clipped from V and 5 bases from J, the junction kept 8 bases outside the gene matches. The CDR3 sequence is 14 residues long. CDR1 and CDR2 (germline): MNHEY, SVGEGT. The CDR3 DNA reads as TGTGCCAGCAAGCCGGACAGGGGCACGGAGACCCAGTACTTC. This translates into CASKPDRGTETQYF.

Many counts were recorded for this clonotype. The chain joins TRBV7-2 to TRBJ2-3; D gene unclear. The CDR3 contains 15 residues. Germline V gives CDR1 SGHTA, CDR2 FQGNSA. The V gene lost 1 base and the J gene lost 0 bases, with 8 bases spanning the gap. The CDR3 here is CASSLEVGSTDTQYF. CDR3 in DNA: TGTGCCAGCAGCTTAGAGGTCGGAAGCACAGATACGCAGTATTTT.